This T cell receptor beta chain was sequenced during a study of T cell changes during pregnancy in multiple sclerosis. TCRdb's table, derived via immunoSEQ multiplex PCR, lists solely in-frame clones and lacks some. The sample has approximately 44,000 clones; around 90% are singletons. This CDR3 has 15 residues. Trimming removed 1 base at V and 0 bases at J, with 7 bases between. Per germline, CDR1 MNHEY and CDR2 SVGAGI. This clone is a singleton in its sample. Source: CD4+ T cells from peripheral blood mononuclear cells, taken before pregnancy. The V call is TRBV6-5, the J call TRBJ1-5; D remains ambiguous. The receptor was isolated from a female donor with multiple sclerosis, enrolled in a pregnancy study. CDR3: CASSYLADSNQPQHF. In DNA, the CDR3 is TGTGCCAGCAGTTACTTGGCGGATAGCAATCAGCCCCAGCATTTT.